The 18 T cell receptor beta chains below were found in one sample sequenced in a study of CD8+ T cells in alopecia areata. Documented treatment: oral pan-JAK inhibitor, 5-10 mg twice daily. RNA extraction and reverse transcription yielded cDNA as sequencing template. Sequencing was performed with immunoSEQ multiplex PCR; in TCRdb, only in-frame clones are kept and a portion is missing. Altogether some 170,000 clones are present, 53% being singletons, with the ten largest covering more than 10%. The starting material was CD8+ T cells sorted from blood, obtained at week 24, from a patient treated with tofacitinib. The source of these receptors is a human donor with alopecia areata.

This chain joins TRBV15 and TRBJ1-5, with TRBD1 as a possible D gene (6 bases). Trimming pared 4 bases from V and 0 bases from J, leaving 10 bases between. The CDR3 runs to 15 residues. CDR1 and CDR2 (germline): LNHNV, YYDKDF (reference sequence). CDR3: CATSIQGSSNQPQHF. The CDR3 DNA is TGTGCCACCAGCATTCAGGGGAGTAGCAATCAGCCCCAGCATTTT.

The rearrangement links TRBV11-2 to TRBJ2-5; maybe TRBD1 (6 bases). This CDR3 is built from 14 residues. Germline V gives CDR1 SGHAT, CDR2 FQNNGV. The V end lost 5 bases, the J end lost 1 base, and 11 bases lay between the germline ends. In nucleotides, the CDR3 is TGTGCCAGCAGCCCCGACAGGACCCAAGAGACCCAGTACTTC. It codes for CASSPDRTQETQYF.

CDR3 nucleotides: TGCGCCAGCAGCAAGGACTTACAGGGGTCAGGGGTCTATGGCTACACCTTC. It is translated as CASSKDLQGSGVYGYTF. V is TRBV5-1 and J is TRBJ1-2, with 7 positions matching TRBD1. Trimming cost V 4 bases and J 4 bases; bases outside gene matches: 16. The CDR3 length is 17 residues. Germline lookup yields CDR1 SGHRS and CDR2 YFSETQ. Combining the CDR3 with reference TRBV5-1 and TRBJ1-2 gives the whole variable domain KAGVTQTPRYLIKTRGQQVTLSCSPISGHRSVSWYQQTPGQGLQFLFEYFSETQRNKGNFPGRFSGRQFSNSRSEMNVSTLELGDSALYLCASSKDLQGSGVYGYTFGSGTRLTVV.

This clone was detected a few times. The chain is built from TRBV29-1 and TRBJ2-1; no clear D gene. The CDR3 is 13 residues long. The V and J ends lost 0 bases and 4 bases respectively, with 7 bases between them. Germline CDR1 and CDR2: SQVTM and ANQGSEA. The CDR3 loop is CSVEERQYNEQFF. CDR3 nucleotide sequence: TGCAGCGTTGAAGAAAGGCAGTACAATGAGCAGTTCTTC.

A few counts support this clone. V gene TRBV7-8 combines with J gene TRBJ2-3; D assignment may be TRBD1 or TRBD2 (6 bases each). This CDR3 is built from 17 residues. Trimming stripped 3 bases from V and 2 bases from J, with 18 bases between. Germline CDR1 and CDR2: SGHVS and FQNEAQ. Here the CDR3 reads CASSFPGAGTNTDTQYF. The CDR3 DNA follows: TGTGCCAGCAGCTTCCCCGGGGCGGGGACAAACACAGATACGCAGTATTTT.

Many counts were recorded for this clone. The CDR3 DNA reads as TGTGCCAGTAGTATTTTCGCCGACTGGGCTGAAGCTTTCTTT. This sequence encodes CASSIFADWAEAFF. The chain combines TRBV19 with TRBJ1-1, with D uncertain. This CDR3 has 14 amino acids. The germline gives CDR1 LNHDA, CDR2 SQIVND (reference sequence). V was clipped by 3 bases and J by 6 bases, with 14 bases between them.

This clone was detected only a few times. The chain has TRBV7-2 and TRBJ1-5; 7 nucleotides match TRBD1. The junction had 16 bases not matched to a gene; V was cut back by 5 bases and J by 0 bases. Germline-derived CDR1 and CDR2 are SGHTA and FQGNSA. The CDR3 is 19 amino acids. Here the CDR3 reads CASSQIAWDSEISNQPQHF. CDR3 in DNA: TGTGCCAGCAGCCAAATCGCCTGGGACAGTGAAATTAGCAATCAGCCCCAGCATTTT.

A remark on this clone: The junction shows a germline mismatch at one end, possibly a read error. V gene TRBV5-6 combines with J gene TRBJ1-1; D is uncertain. The CDR3 has 13 residues. CDR1 and CDR2 from the germline V gene are SGHDT and YYEEEE. DNA of the CDR3: TGTGTCAGCAGCTCAACAATAAACACTGAAGCTTTCTTT. Protein: CVSSSTINTEAFF.

This clone occurred a few times. The V call is TRBV15, the J call TRBJ1-6; possible D gene TRBD1, 6 bases. The V and J ends lost 3 bases and 7 bases respectively, with 13 bases between them. This CDR3 is built from 15 residues. CDR1 is LNHNV, CDR2 YYDKDF, per germline (reference sequence). The CDR3, as DNA: TGTGCCACCAGCAGCAAACAGGGTTTGAATTCACCCCTCCACTTT. It codes for CATSSKQGLNSPLHF.

This clone turned up a few times. The genes are TRBV2 and TRBJ2-2, with D tentatively TRBD1 (6 bases). This CDR3 comprises 14 residues. Looked up from germline, CDR1 is SNHLY and CDR2 is FYNNEI. V gave up 6 bases and J gave up 1 base, with 9 bases separating them. CDR3: CASSWTENTGELFF. The CDR3 DNA reads TGTGCCAGCAGCTGGACAGAGAACACCGGGGAGCTGTTTTTT.

The sample holds a few counts of this clone. This chain joins TRBV12-5 and TRBJ1-1, with D uncertain. V was clipped by 1 base and J by 4 bases, with 4 bases between them. There are 12 residues in the CDR3. Per the germline V gene, CDR1 is LGHNT and CDR2 is FRNRAP. This CDR3 is CASGLGFTEAFF. The CDR3 nucleotides read TGTGCTAGTGGTTTGGGGTTCACTGAAGCTTTCTTT.

The chain combines TRBV25-1 with TRBJ1-1; no clear D gene. The V and J ends lost 4 bases and 7 bases respectively, with 13 bases between them. Germline V gene lookup returns CDR1 MGHDK and CDR2 SYGVNS. The CDR3 loop spans 13 amino acids. The CDR3 nucleotides read TGTGCCAGCAGTGGTTATGATAGTTTTGAAGCTTTCTTT. Protein product: CASSGYDSFEAFF.

This clone was detected once. The chain joins TRBV7-8 to TRBJ2-3, with 10 bases identical to TRBD2. J was trimmed by 2 bases and V by 5 bases; bases with no gene match: 4. Germline CDR1 is SGHVS and CDR2 is FQNEAQ. CDR3 size: 15 residues. The CDR3 bases are TGTGCCAGCAGCCTTAGCGGGGGGTACACAGATACGCAGTATTTT. Translation: CASSLSGGYTDTQYF.

The sample holds a few counts of this clone. The DNA of the CDR3 is TGTGCCAGTAGCTGGGGGGGGAGCTCCTACAATGAGCAGTTCTTC. As protein: CASSWGGSSYNEQFF. This chain connects TRBV19 to TRBJ2-1, with 7 bases identical to TRBD2. The CDR3 runs 15 residues. Germline-derived CDR1 and CDR2 are LNHDA and SQIVND (reference sequence). The V gene end was trimmed by 6 bases and the J gene end by 0 bases; junction bases not matched to a gene: 5.

This clone was counted a few times. The chain combines TRBV2 with TRBJ2-7; either TRBD1 or TRBD2 may fit D (5 bases each). With 4 bases removed from V and 6 bases from J, the gap between germline ends came to 22 bases. Germline lookup yields CDR1 SNHLY and CDR2 FYNNEI. CDR3 length: 16 amino acids. The DNA for the CDR3 is TGTGCCAGCAGTGCGAAAGGTTCGGGGCCAAAGGGCGAGCAGTACTTC. It translates to CASSAKGSGPKGEQYF. The entire variable domain, with the rest obtained from reference TRBV2 and TRBJ2-7, is as follows: EPEVTQTPSHQVTQMGQEVILRCVPISNHLYFYWYRQILGQKVEFLVSFYNNEISEKSEIFDDQFSVERPDGSNFTLKIRSTKLEDSAMYFCASSAKGSGPKGEQYFGPGTRLTVT.

This clone has just a few counts. A single base separates this from a much larger clone, so it may be a read error. This sample also contains other DNA sequences that code for the same CDR3. This chain connects TRBV7-2 to TRBJ1-1; D is unresolved. The CDR3 is 14 amino acids. The germline V and J ends were trimmed by 3 bases and 0 bases, with 8 bases remaining between them. Germline assignment: CDR1 SGHTA and CDR2 FQGNSA. The CDR3 loop reads CASSFGQMNTEAFF. The CDR3 bases are TGTGCCAGCAGCTTCGGGCAGATGAACACTGAAGCTTTCTTT.

The chain uses TRBV7-8 and TRBJ1-1, with D unclear. There are 13 residues in the CDR3. Germline values: CDR1 SGHVS, CDR2 FQNEAQ. The ends were cut back, 1 base at V and 5 bases at J, with 8 bases in the middle. CDR3: CASSLEPGTEAFF. In DNA form, the CDR3 reads TGTGCCAGCAGCTTAGAGCCTGGTACTGAAGCTTTCTTT.

The V gene is TRBV30, the J gene TRBJ2-3, with TRBD2 as a possible D gene (6 bases). The CDR3 length is 14 residues. Between the trimmed V and J ends, which lost 4 bases and 6 bases, there was a span of 17 bases. Per the germline V gene, CDR1 is GTSNPN and CDR2 is SVGIG (reference sequence). CDR3 nucleotides: TGTGCCTGGAAGCTCGGAGGGGCGCGGGATACGCAGTATTTT. Translating gives CAWKLGGARDTQYF. Full variable domain (remainder filled in from reference TRBV30 and TRBJ2-3): SQTIHQWPATLVQPVGSPLSLECTVEGTSNPNLYWYRQAAGRGLQLLFYSVGIGQISSEVPQNLSASRPQDRQFILSSKKLLLSDSGFYLCAWKLGGARDTQYFGPGTRLTVL.